This T cell receptor beta chain was captured by sequencing in a study of blood T cell repertoires in COVID-19. Assay used: immunoSEQ multiplex PCR; TCRdb lists only in-frame clones, some missing. The sample has some 12,000 clones; approximately 89% are singletons. Trimming shortened V by 2 bases and J by 3 bases, and 14 bases separated the two germline ends. Germline CDR1 and CDR2: LNHDA and SQIVND (reference sequence). CDR3 length: 16 amino acids. This sequence joins TRBV19 and TRBJ1-3, with D uncertain. The sample was peripheral blood. The clonotype originates from a human donor in a cohort sampled during active COVID-19. In DNA, the CDR3 is TGTGCCAGTAGTATAAGGACTCGCTCGGGTGGAAACACCATATATTTT. Protein: CASSIRTRSGGNTIYF.